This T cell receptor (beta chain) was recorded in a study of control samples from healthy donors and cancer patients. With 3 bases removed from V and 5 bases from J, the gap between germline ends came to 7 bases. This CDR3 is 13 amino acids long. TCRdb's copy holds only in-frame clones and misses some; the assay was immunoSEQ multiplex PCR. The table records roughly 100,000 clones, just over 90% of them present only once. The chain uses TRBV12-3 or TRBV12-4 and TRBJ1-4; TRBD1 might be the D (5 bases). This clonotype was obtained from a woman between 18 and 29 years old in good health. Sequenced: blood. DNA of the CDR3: TGTGCCAGCAGTTTCGACAGAAATGAAAAACTGTTTTTT. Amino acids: CASSFDRNEKLFF.